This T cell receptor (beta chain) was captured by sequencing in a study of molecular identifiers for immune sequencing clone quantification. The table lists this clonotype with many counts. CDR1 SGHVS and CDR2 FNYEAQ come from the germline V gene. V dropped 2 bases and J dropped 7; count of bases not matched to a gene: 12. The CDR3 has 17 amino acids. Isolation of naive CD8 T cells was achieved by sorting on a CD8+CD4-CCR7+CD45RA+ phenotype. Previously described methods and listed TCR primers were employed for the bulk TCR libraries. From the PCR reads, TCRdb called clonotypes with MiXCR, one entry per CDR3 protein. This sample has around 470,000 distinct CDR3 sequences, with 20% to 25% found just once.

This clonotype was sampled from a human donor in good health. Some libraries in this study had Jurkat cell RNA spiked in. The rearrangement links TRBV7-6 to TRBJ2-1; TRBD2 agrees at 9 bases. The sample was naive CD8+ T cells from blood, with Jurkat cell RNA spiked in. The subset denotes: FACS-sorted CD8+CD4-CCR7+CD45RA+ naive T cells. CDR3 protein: CASSLFAGGPGVNEQFF. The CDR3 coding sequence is TGTGCCAGCAGCTTATTTGCGGGGGGGCCGGGGGTGAATGAGCAGTTCTTC. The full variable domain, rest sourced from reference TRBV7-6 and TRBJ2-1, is GAGVSQSPRYKVTKRGQDVALRCDPISGHVSLYWYRQALGQGPEFLTYFNYEAQQDKSGLPNDRFSAERPEGSISTLTIQRTEQRDSAMYRCASSLFAGGPGVNEQFFGPGTRLTVL.